These T cell receptor beta chains were read from a single sample in a study of response to subunit inactivated influenza vaccine. TCRdb itself ran the RT-PCR reads through MiXCR, one entry per CDR3 protein. The data show hundreds of thousands of distinct CDR3 sequences, around 14% seen once. The specimen was PBMCs from blood, collected roughly 13 days after vaccination. Source of these receptors: a man in his forties or fifties who received an inactivated influenza vaccine. Both conserved end residues are part of each CDR3. D genes are given only for firm matches. Clone size is stated in some rows and not others, as once, few, many or a class when expanded.

v_gene	j_gene	d_gene	abundance	CDR3nt	CDR3aa
TRBV7-9	TRBJ1-1	NA	NA	TGTGCCAGCAGCTTAGCGCCAAGGGGGGCGGACACTGAAGCTTTCTTT	CASSLAPRGADTEAFF
TRBV11-2	TRBJ2-2	TRBD2	few	TGTGCCAGCAGCCCCGATGGCCTAGCGGTTAACACCGGGGAGCTGTTTTTT	CASSPDGLAVNTGELFF
TRBV5-6	TRBJ2-5	TRBD2	few	TGTGCCAGCAGCTTTTCTAGCGGGGGGGCGGGTCGTCAAGAGACCCAGTACTTC	CASSFSSGGAGRQETQYF
TRBV18	TRBJ2-5	NA	NA	TGTGCCAGCTCACCAACGGGCTCGAAGACCCAGTACTTC	CASSPTGSKTQYF
TRBV28	TRBJ1-2	NA	once	TGTGCCAGCAGTTTCTGGGGGGCCGGCTACACCTTC	CASSFWGAGYTF
TRBV18	TRBJ2-5	NA	few	TGTGCCAGCTCACCCGAGCGGGAGACCCAGTACTTC	CASSPERETQYF
TRBV28	TRBJ1-6	NA	NA	TGTGCCAGCAGTTTCAGATACGCCCCGAATAATTCACCCCTCCACTTT	CASSFRYAPNNSPLHF
TRBV20-1	TRBJ2-1	NA	NA	TGCAGTGCTGCTAGGGGGTATGAGCAGTTCTTC	CSAARGYEQFF
TRBV29-1	TRBJ2-4	NA	few	TGCAGCGTTGAGACGACAGGTCCAGCCAAAAACATTCAGTACTTC	CSVETTGPAKNIQYF
TRBV9	TRBJ2-7	NA	NA	TGTGCCAGCAGCGTATATCAGGGATCCTACGAGCAGTACTTC	CASSVYQGSYEQYF
TRBV27	TRBJ2-1	TRBD1	NA	TGTGCCACCGCTCGGGACAGGGGGCGTGGTGAGCAGTTCTTC	CATARDRGRGEQFF
TRBV7-6	TRBJ2-3	NA	few	TGTGCCAGCAGACCTGCTAGCACAGATACGCAGTATTTT	CASRPASTDTQYF
TRBV28	TRBJ2-1	TRBD2	NA	TGTGCCAGCAGTACTAGGCCTAGCGGGGTCAGGAATGAGCAGTTCTTC	CASSTRPSGVRNEQFF
TRBV4-1	TRBJ2-2	TRBD2	few	TGCGCCAGCAGAAAAGCGGGGACTTCGACCGGGGAGCTGTTTTTT	CASRKAGTSTGELFF
TRBV7-9	TRBJ2-3	TRBD2	few	TGTGCCAGCAGCAAGGGACTAGCTGTTAGCACAGATACGCAGTATTTT	CASSKGLAVSTDTQYF
TRBV20-1	TRBJ2-1	TRBD2	NA	TGCAGTGCTAGCCAGCGGGGGGGCGGTTACAATGAGCAGTTCTTC	CSASQRGGGYNEQFF
TRBV9	TRBJ2-2	NA	NA	TGTGCCAGCAGCGTAGTGGGTACTTCCACCGGGGAGCTGTTTTTT	CASSVVGTSTGELFF
TRBV18	TRBJ2-7	NA	few	TGTGCCAGCTCACCACCGGAAACCTACGAGCAGTACTTC	CASSPPETYEQYF
TRBV5-1	TRBJ2-7	TRBD2	few	TGCGCCAGCAGCCCGGGGGCGGGAGGTTCCTACGAGCAGTACTTC	CASSPGAGGSYEQYF
TRBV7-9	TRBJ2-1	NA	NA	TGTGCCAGCAGTCTGGGGCTTTCGAGCTCCTACAATGAGCAGTTCTTC	CASSLGLSSSYNEQFF
TRBV28	TRBJ2-7	TRBD1	NA	TGTGCCAGTAAAATTACCGGGACAGCCTACGAGCAGTACTTC	CASKITGTAYEQYF
TRBV20-1	TRBJ2-3	NA	few	TGCAGTGCCGACGGGGGGCCTAGCACAGATACGCAGTATTTT	CSADGGPSTDTQYF
TRBV20-1	TRBJ1-1	TRBD1	NA	TGCAGTGCTACCGACACAGGGGTCGCTGAAGCTTTCTTT	CSATDTGVAEAFF
TRBV28	TRBJ2-3	TRBD2	few	TGTGCCAGCAGTTTGTTAGTAGCGGGGTCAGATACGCAGTATTTT	CASSLLVAGSDTQYF
TRBV6-1	TRBJ1-2	TRBD1	NA	TGTGCCAGCAGTCCGACCGGGACAGAAAGTTCCGCTTCGGGCTACACCTTC	CASSPTGTESSASGYTF
TRBV6-2/TRBV6-3	TRBJ2-2	TRBD1	NA	TGTGCCAGCAGTTACGGTGCAGGGGGAACCGGGGAGCTGTTTTTT	CASSYGAGGTGELFF
TRBV7-9	TRBJ2-3	NA	few	TGTGCCATCCCGGGGGAGGCGCAGTATTTT	CAIPGEAQYF
TRBV9	TRBJ2-1	NA	few	TGTGCCAGCAGCGTAGTCGGCAGGGTTACCTACAATGAGCAGTTCTTC	CASSVVGRVTYNEQFF
TRBV5-1	TRBJ1-1	NA	NA	TGCGCCAGCAGCTTGGAACAGATGAACACTGAAGCTTTCTTT	CASSLEQMNTEAFF
TRBV7-8	TRBJ1-5	NA	few	TGTGCCAGCAGCCAAGCCAGGGCATTCAATCAGCCCCAGCATTTT	CASSQARAFNQPQHF
TRBV7-2	TRBJ1-1	NA	few	TGTGCCAGCAGCCGTATTGGAGATGAAGCTTTCTTT	CASSRIGDEAFF
TRBV15	TRBJ1-5	NA	NA	TGTGCCACCAGCAGGGGATTTGATCAGCCCCAGCATTTT	CATSRGFDQPQHF
TRBV6-2/TRBV6-3	TRBJ2-1	TRBD2	NA	TGTGCCAGCAGCTGGCGGGGGACTAGTGGCAATGAGCAGTTCTTC	CASSWRGTSGNEQFF
TRBV15	TRBJ2-1	TRBD2	NA	TGTGCCACCAGCAGAGATAAGGGTAGCGGGCGTGAGCAGTTCTTC	CATSRDKGSGREQFF
TRBV6-1	TRBJ2-1	NA	NA	TGTGCCAGCAGTGCGAACCTAGCGTCCTACAATGAGCAGTTCTTC	CASSANLASYNEQFF
TRBV5-1	TRBJ1-1	NA	few	TGCGCCAGCAGCTTGGTTCAGGGTCGGGACACTGAAGCTTTCTTT	CASSLVQGRDTEAFF
TRBV20-1	TRBJ1-5	TRBD1	NA	TGCAGTGCTTCGGGACAGCCCAATCAGCCCCAGCATTTT	CSASGQPNQPQHF
TRBV21-1	TRBJ2-1	NA	NA	TGTGCCAGCCTACAGCGGGGGGGGGATGAGCAGTTCTTC	CASLQRGGDEQFF
TRBV4-3	TRBJ2-1	TRBD2	NA	TGCGCCAGCAGCCAAGATCTACCAGCGGGAGGTTACAATGAGCAGTTCTTC	CASSQDLPAGGYNEQFF
TRBV7-2	TRBJ2-3	NA	NA	TGTGCCAGCAGCTTAATGGGTGGGGTAACAGATACGCAGTATTTT	CASSLMGGVTDTQYF
TRBV10-2	TRBJ2-1	TRBD2	NA	TGCGCCAGCAGACGGGGGGGCAGCAATGAGCAGTTCTTC	CASRRGGSNEQFF
TRBV5-1	TRBJ2-5	NA	NA	TGCGCCAGCAGCTTGGGCGGGACTCAACAAGAGACCCAGTACTTC	CASSLGGTQQETQYF
TRBV2	TRBJ2-3	TRBD2	NA	TGTGCCAGCAGTGTACTAGCGGGCACAGATACGCAGTATTTT	CASSVLAGTDTQYF
TRBV29-1	TRBJ2-4	NA	few	TGCAGCGTTGAAGATCTAGGGGGACCCAAAAACATTCAGTACTTC	CSVEDLGGPKNIQYF
TRBV25-1	TRBJ2-5	NA	NA	TGTGCCAGCAGTGAGACTACGGGGATGGTTACGACCCAGTACTTC	CASSETTGMVTTQYF
TRBV7-2	TRBJ2-1	NA	few	TGTGCCAGCAGCTTAGGTTTTAGCTCCTACAATGAGCAGTTCTTC	CASSLGFSSYNEQFF
TRBV10-3	TRBJ2-1	TRBD2	NA	TGTGCCAAAGCGGGGTCCCTCTACAATGAGCAGTTCTTC	CAKAGSLYNEQFF
TRBV20-1	TRBJ2-5	NA	NA	TGCAGTGCTAGAGATCTGCTCCCAGAGACCCAGTACTTC	CSARDLLPETQYF
TRBV7-6	TRBJ2-3	NA	few	TGTGCCAGCAGCTTAGTGGGGACTGGGGTCACAGATACGCAGTATTTT	CASSLVGTGVTDTQYF
TRBV7-8	TRBJ1-5	NA	NA	TGTGCCAGCAGCTTACGAAGGTACCTGGATAGCAATCAGCCCCAGCATTTT	CASSLRRYLDSNQPQHF
TRBV12-3/TRBV12-4	TRBJ2-7	TRBD2	NA	TGTGCCAGCAGTTTATTTGATCTCGGCGGGGGGGCTCTCGAGCAGTACTTC	CASSLFDLGGGALEQYF
TRBV4-3	TRBJ2-3	NA	few	TGCGCCAGCAACCAGGGGGGGTCCCCGAGCACAGATACGCAGTATTTT	CASNQGGSPSTDTQYF
TRBV27	TRBJ2-2	NA	many	TGTGCCACCAAGGGGATGAACACCGGGGAGCTGTTTTTT	CATKGMNTGELFF
TRBV20-1	TRBJ2-7	TRBD2	few	TGCAGTGCTACCGGACTAGCGAGATACGAGCAGTACTTC	CSATGLARYEQYF
TRBV28	TRBJ2-3	NA	few	TGTGCCAGCAGGTCACCGGGAGCCGCCCCCGAAGATCAAGATACGCAGTATTTT	CASRSPGAAPEDQDTQYF
TRBV5-1	TRBJ1-2	NA	NA	TGCGCCAGCAGCACGGACCCCGCTAACTATGGCTACACCTTC	CASSTDPANYGYTF
TRBV7-9	TRBJ2-5	NA	few	TGTGCCAGCAGCCGCGGGACTGCGGATCCGGAGACCCAGTACTTC	CASSRGTADPETQYF